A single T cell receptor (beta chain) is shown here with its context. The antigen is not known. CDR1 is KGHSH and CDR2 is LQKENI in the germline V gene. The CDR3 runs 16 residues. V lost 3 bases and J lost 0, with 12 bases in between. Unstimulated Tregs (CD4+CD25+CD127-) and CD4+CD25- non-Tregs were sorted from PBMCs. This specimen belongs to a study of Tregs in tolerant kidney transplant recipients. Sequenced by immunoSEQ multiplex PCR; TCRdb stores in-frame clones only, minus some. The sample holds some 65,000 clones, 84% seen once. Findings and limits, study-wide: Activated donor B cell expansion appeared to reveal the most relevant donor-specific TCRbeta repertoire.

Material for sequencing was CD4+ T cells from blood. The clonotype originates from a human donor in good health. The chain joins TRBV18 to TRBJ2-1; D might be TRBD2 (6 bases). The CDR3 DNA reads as TGTGCCAGCTCACCGGGAGGTTCGTCCTCCTACAATGAGCAGTTCTTC. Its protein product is CASSPGGSSSYNEQFF.